This entry describes one TCR beta chain. Genes and germline are mouse. The read is 4 residues too short to cover the CDR3 end, so that end is filled in from the germline J gene. Per germline, CDR1 NSQYPW and CDR2 LRSPGD (reference sequence). The CDR3 runs 15 residues. V lost 6 bases and J lost 1; bases outside the gene matches: 6. These data are taken from a study of CD8+ T cells in alopecia areata. In the study overall: Recipient mice, roughly 6-10-week-old female C3H/HeJ animals, received skin from approximately 6-13-month-old C3H/HeJ graft donors with spontaneous alopecia.

Cells that came from pooled cutaneous lymph nodes were sorted using CD4, CD8alpha, NKG2D, NKG2ACE and other markers. After isolation, RNA underwent reverse transcription to generate cDNA as the sequencing template. Generated by immunoSEQ multiplex PCR, the TCRdb table keeps only in-frame clones and is missing some. The sample yields approximately 280,000 clones, without any singletons. The chain has TRBV1 and TRBJ2-5; 8 bases line up with TRBD2. The receptor was isolated from a C3H/HeJ mouse with alopecia areata. The MHC haplotype recorded for the strain is H2-k. The sequenced sample was CD4+ T cells sorted from a lymph node. The CDR3 is CTCRGTGGYQDTQYF. Partial CDR3 DNA: TGCACCTGCAGGGGCACTGGGGGCTACCAAGAC.